Sequencing of this T cell receptor beta chain was carried out in a study of cytomegalovirus exposure and HLA in healthy donors. Amplification used 60 Vbeta primers and 13 Jbeta primers. Clones were sequenced by immunoSEQ multiplex PCR, and TCRdb holds only the in-frame ones, with some missing. The sample holds some 200,000 clones, 75% to 90% seen once. Trimming shortened V by 3 bases and J by 4 bases, and 16 bases separated the two germline ends. Germline V lookup: CDR1 SGDLS, CDR2 YYNGEE. CDR3 length equals 15 residues. The receptor comes from a woman younger than 30 in good health and CMV-seronegative. The rearrangement links TRBV9 to TRBJ1-1; D unresolved. Input material: PBMCs. The CDR3 reads CASSGGGPLATEAFF. As DNA, the CDR3 is TGTGCCAGCAGCGGGGGAGGTCCTCTCGCCACTGAAGCTTTCTTT.